These T cell receptor beta chains were read from a single sample in a study of identical twins. TCRdb analysed the 5' RACE reads with MiXCR anew, one entry per CDR3 protein. The sample shows more than 650,000 distinct CDR3 sequences, roughly 6% of them seen only once. Sequencing used naive T cells sorted from blood. The receptors were sampled from a man younger than 30 in good health. Both conserved end residues are part of each CDR3. The D gene is left open where the match is weak. The size field is filled for only some rows; it gives once, few, many or a size class.

many	TRBV20-1	16	TRBJ2-1	-	CSARGPGRDIVDEQFF	TGCAGTGCTAGAGGACCGGGGCGGGATATAGTCGATGAGCAGTTCTTC
many	TRBV3-1	17	TRBJ1-1	TRBD1	CASSRGQGLGVATEAFF	TGTGCCAGCAGCCGCGGACAGGGTCTGGGTGTGGCAACTGAAGCTTTCTTT
few	TRBV3-1	15	TRBJ2-7	TRBD1	CASSPARGQVYEQYF	TGTGCCAGCAGCCCAGCCAGGGGGCAGGTCTACGAGCAGTACTTC
many	TRBV12-3/TRBV12-4	13	TRBJ1-2	-	CASSLDPNYGYTF	TGTGCCAGCAGTTTGGACCCGAACTATGGCTACACCTTC
-	TRBV7-3	16	TRBJ1-2	-	CASSPSGAALNYGYTF	TGTGCCAGCAGCCCATCGGGAGCTGCCCTTAACTATGGCTACACCTTC
-	TRBV6-2/TRBV6-3	16	TRBJ2-7	TRBD2	CASRLAGAENRREQYF	TGTGCCAGCAGACTAGCGGGAGCCGAAAATCGTCGAGAGCAGTACTTC
-	TRBV6-2/TRBV6-3	12	TRBJ2-3	-	CASSSNSGFEDF	TGTGCCAGCAGTTCAAATTCCGGCTTTGAGGATTTT
few	TRBV27	13	TRBJ2-5	-	CASSSPDRETQYF	TGTGCCAGCAGTTCTCCCGACCGGGAGACCCAGTACTTC
few	TRBV20-1	13	TRBJ1-3	TRBD1	CSAPTGWGDTIYF	TGCAGTGCACCGACAGGGTGGGGGGACACCATATATTTT
-	TRBV6-1	16	TRBJ2-6	-	CASGTWTISGANVLTF	TGTGCCAGTGGGACATGGACGATCTCTGGGGCCAACGTCCTGACTTTC
many	TRBV25-1	14	TRBJ2-1	-	CASSESAQGGEQFF	TGTGCCAGCAGTGAATCGGCCCAGGGAGGCGAGCAGTTCTTC
-	TRBV5-1	14	TRBJ2-3	-	CASSLASGDDTQYF	TGCGCCAGCAGCTTGGCGAGCGGTGACGATACGCAGTATTTT
few	TRBV3-1	17	TRBJ2-2	-	CASSQDFVAKNTGELFF	TGTGCCAGCAGCCAAGATTTTGTAGCGAAGAACACCGGGGAGCTGTTTTTT
few	TRBV20-1	15	TRBJ2-7	TRBD2	CSARDLSSGAYEQYF	TGCAGTGCTAGAGATCTATCTAGCGGCGCCTACGAGCAGTACTTC
few	TRBV24-1	14	TRBJ1-1	-	CATTSSGDFTEAFF	TGTGCCACCACCAGTTCAGGGGACTTCACTGAAGCTTTCTTT
many	TRBV7-2	15	TRBJ2-5	TRBD1	CASRADRALQETQYF	TGTGCCAGCAGGGCGGACAGGGCCCTCCAAGAGACCCAGTACTTC
many	TRBV24-1	14	TRBJ2-1	-	CATSESLRGDEQFF	TGTGCCACCAGTGAAAGTTTGAGGGGTGATGAGCAGTTCTTC
many	TRBV6-1	15	TRBJ2-1	TRBD1	CASSETGGVYNEQFF	TGTGCCAGCAGTGAAACAGGGGGCGTCTACAATGAGCAGTTCTTC
many	TRBV5-5	16	TRBJ1-4	-	CASSLANRMDELKLFF	TGTGCCAGCAGCTTGGCCAACAGGATGGATGAACTAAAACTGTTTTTT
many	TRBV5-5	13	TRBJ1-1	-	CASSFFLDTEAFF	TGTGCCAGCAGCTTCTTCCTGGACACTGAAGCTTTCTTT
many	TRBV7-8	19	TRBJ2-1	TRBD2	CASSLAHGLAGAHYNEQFF	TGTGCCAGCAGCTTAGCGCATGGACTAGCGGGAGCTCACTACAATGAGCAGTTCTTC
few	TRBV9	16	TRBJ2-5	TRBD1	CASSPRDRQSTETQYF	TGTGCCAGCAGCCCCCGGGACAGACAATCCACAGAGACCCAGTACTTC
many	TRBV20-1	14	TRBJ2-2	TRBD1	CSALKQGAAGELFF	TGCAGTGCTCTAAAACAGGGGGCTGCCGGGGAGCTGTTTTTT
-	TRBV30	14	TRBJ1-2	TRBD1	CAWSTSGTGYGYTF	TGTGCCTGGAGCACCTCAGGGACAGGCTATGGCTACACCTTC
few	TRBV11-2	15	TRBJ1-3	-	CASSLVSQTGNTIYF	TGTGCCAGCAGCTTAGTTTCCCAAACCGGAAACACCATATATTTT